One sample yielded the 19 T cell receptor beta chains listed below, sequenced in a study of early T cells in non-severe SARS-CoV-2 infection. MiXCR was run by TCRdb on the 5' RACE reads, yielding one entry per CDR3 protein. This sample has roughly 70,000 distinct CDR3 sequences, with approximately 12% found just once. Material: whole blood. These receptors all stem from an adult who was a healthcare worker with PCR-confirmed SARS-CoV-2 infection or an uninfected control (not recorded which).

The rearrangement joins TRBV12-3 or TRBV12-4 to TRBJ2-7; 8 bases are shared with TRBD1. CDR3 length equals 15 residues. V trimming: 6 bases; J trimming: 1 base; junction bases outside the gene matches: 8. The CDR3 loop is CASSSPRTGSYEQYF. Written as DNA, the CDR3 is TGTGCCAGCAGCTCCCCCCGGACAGGGTCCTACGAGCAGTACTTC.

In this sample, this clonotype turned up many times. This chain uses TRBV5-1 with TRBJ1-1; tentative D call: TRBD1 (6 bases). Germline V gene sequence: CDR1 SGHRS, CDR2 YFSETQ. The CDR3 sequence is 16 residues long. Trimming took off 4 bases at V and 1 base at J, with 17 bases between the two ends. CDR3 protein: CASSPSITGSNTEAFF. The CDR3, as DNA: TGCGCCAGCAGCCCCTCGATCACAGGGTCGAACACTGAAGCTTTCTTT.

This clonotype has ten or more counts. The rearrangement links TRBV5-1 to TRBJ2-6, with D perhaps matching TRBD1 or TRBD2 (5 bases each). With 6 bases removed from V and 4 bases from J, the gap between germline ends came to 14 bases. Looked up from germline, CDR1 is SGHRS and CDR2 is YFSETQ. The CDR3 has 15 residues. Here the CDR3 DNA reads TGCGCCAGCACCCTCGGGGCGTACGGGGCCAACGTCCTGACTTTC. Its translation is CASTLGAYGANVLTF.

This clonotype has at least ten counts. This chain uses TRBV29-1 with TRBJ1-6; D not resolved. Germline V gives CDR1 SQVTM, CDR2 ANQGSEA. This CDR3 is 12 amino acids long. CDR3 region: CRGISYNSPLHF. The CDR3, as DNA: TGCAGGGGAATCTCCTATAATTCACCCCTCCACTTT.

This clonotype was found many times. This sequence joins TRBV5-1 and TRBJ2-5; D ambiguous. Germline V gives CDR1 SGHRS, CDR2 YFSETQ. Trimming took 2 bases from V and 2 from J, leaving 7 bases between them. The CDR3 runs to 13 residues. This CDR3 reads CASSFTHQETQYF. The CDR3 bases are TGCGCCAGCAGCTTCACCCATCAAGAGACCCAGTACTTC.

This clonotype was recorded at least ten times. This rearrangement joins TRBV5-1 to TRBJ2-5, with 10 bases identical to TRBD2. The V gene's germline CDR1 is SGHRS and CDR2 YFSETQ. V lost 4 bases, J lost 5 bases, and 8 bases stayed unmatched. The CDR3 runs to 15 residues. CDR3 nucleotides: TGCGCCAGCAGCGGGTCTAGCGGGAGTTGGGAGACCCAGTACTTC. Protein product: CASSGSSGSWETQYF.

This clonotype appeared many times. The chain couples TRBV9 to TRBJ2-1, with D tentatively TRBD2 (5 bases). There are 15 residues in the CDR3. CDR1 and CDR2 (germline): SGDLS, YYNGEE. V lost 3 bases, J lost 6 bases, and 16 bases lay in between. Written as DNA, the CDR3 is TGTGCCAGCAGCGCCGAGGGTGCTAGCTTCAATGAGCAGTTCTTC. This encodes CASSAEGASFNEQFF. The full variable domain, in which reference TRBV9 and TRBJ2-1 provide the parts outside the CDR3, is DSGVTQTPKHLITATGQRVTLRCSPRSGDLSVYWYQQSLDQGLQFLIQYYNGEERAKGNILERFSAQQFPDLHSELNLSSLELGDSALYFCASSAEGASFNEQFFGPGTRLTVL.

The rearrangement uses TRBV6-1 and TRBJ2-7; TRBD2 aligns across 7 bases. With V trimmed by 0 bases and J by 4 bases, 6 bases remained unmatched. The CDR3 extends over 15 amino acids. The germline V gene has CDR1 MNHNS and CDR2 SASEGT. The CDR3 loop is CASSEATGEGYEQYF. CDR3 DNA: TGTGCCAGCAGTGAAGCCACCGGGGAGGGATACGAGCAGTACTTC.

Many counts were recorded for this clonotype. The gene calls are TRBV5-1 and TRBJ2-3, with D hard to call. Trimming pared 1 base from V and 0 bases from J, leaving 6 bases between. Germline CDR1 SGHRS, CDR2 YFSETQ. This CDR3 has 14 amino acids. The CDR3 loop is CASSLTDSTDTQYF. Written as DNA, the CDR3 is TGCGCCAGCAGCTTGACGGACAGCACAGATACGCAGTATTTT.

This clonotype has ten or more counts. The chain combines TRBV10-3 with TRBJ2-7; D not certain. The germline V and J ends were trimmed by 5 bases and 4 bases, with 6 bases remaining between them. Germline V lookup: CDR1 ENHRY, CDR2 SYGVKD. CDR3 length equals 11 residues. In nucleotides, the CDR3 is TGTGCCATCAGTAGGGATTACGAGCAGTACTTC. It codes for CAISRDYEQYF.

In its sample, this clonotype was seen many times. The chain couples TRBV7-2 to TRBJ2-1; weak D call: TRBD1 (5 bases). CDR1 SGHTA and CDR2 FQGNSA come from the germline V gene. V was shortened by 1 base and J by 5 bases, with 12 bases between the two germline ends. This CDR3 is 15 amino acids long. The CDR3 DNA follows: TGTGCCAGCAGCTTAGTCAGGGTTTTAAACAATGAGCAGTTCTTC. It codes for CASSLVRVLNNEQFF. Complete variable domain (other parts from reference TRBV7-2 and TRBJ2-1): GAGVSQSPSNKVTEKGKDVELRCDPISGHTALYWYRQSLGQGLEFLIYFQGNSAPDKSGLPSDRFSAERTGGSVSTLTIQRTQQEDSAVYLCASSLVRVLNNEQFFGPGTRLTVL.

There are many counts of this clonotype. Here the CDR3 reads CSVGIWETQYF. The CDR3 DNA follows: TGCAGCGTTGGCATTTGGGAGACCCAGTACTTC. The rearrangement uses TRBV29-1 and TRBJ2-5; D not certain. Trimming pared 4 bases from V and 5 bases from J, leaving 8 bases between. This CDR3 spans 11 amino acids. CDR1 SQVTM and CDR2 ANQGSEA come from the germline V gene.

In its sample, this clonotype was seen many times. The V call is TRBV15, the J call TRBJ1-6, with 8 bases matching TRBD1. CDR3 length equals 15 residues. The trim removed 3 bases at V and 7 bases at J, leaving 5 bases unmatched. CDR1 is LNHNV, CDR2 YYDKDF, per germline (reference sequence). The CDR3 here is CATSSDRGRNSPLHF. The CDR3 nucleotides are TGTGCCACCAGCAGTGACAGGGGTCGCAATTCACCCCTCCACTTT.

The sample holds many counts of this clonotype. CDR3 sequence: CASSLAGTGDAYGYTF. The CDR3 DNA reads TGTGCCAGCAGCTTAGCAGGGACAGGGGATGCCTATGGCTACACCTTC. The chain is built from TRBV11-2 and TRBJ1-2; 10 nucleotides line up with TRBD1. Trimming removed 1 base from V and 4 bases from J; junction bases left unmatched: 6. The CDR3 has 16 amino acids. Per the germline V gene, CDR1 is SGHAT and CDR2 is FQNNGV.

This clonotype showed up many times. This CDR3 is CASSSSGTSGFYEQYF. As DNA, the CDR3 is TGTGCCAGCAGTTCCTCTGGGACTAGCGGATTCTACGAGCAGTACTTC. The chain recombines TRBV28 with TRBJ2-7, with 11 bases lining up with TRBD2. The CDR3 covers 16 residues. V lost 4 bases, J lost 3 bases, and 8 bases stayed unmatched. Germline assignment: CDR1 MDHEN and CDR2 SYDVKM.

This clonotype was recorded at least ten times. The chain has TRBV29-1 and TRBJ2-1; D is uncertain. This CDR3 spans 12 amino acids. Trimming left V 4 bases short and J 12 bases short, with 16 bases between. CDR1 is SQVTM, CDR2 ANQGSEA, per germline. This chain's CDR3 is CSVGPTFSAQFF. Here the CDR3 DNA reads TGCAGCGTTGGCCCCACCTTCAGCGCGCAGTTCTTC.

This clonotype was detected ten times or more. The chain links TRBV2 to TRBJ2-1, with unresolved D. The V and J ends lost 3 bases and 8 bases respectively, with 14 bases between them. The CDR3 has 14 residues. Germline CDR1 is SNHLY and CDR2 is FYNNEI. The CDR3 sequence: CASSERRLDDEQFF. CDR3 DNA sequence: TGTGCCAGCAGTGAGAGGCGGCTAGATGATGAGCAGTTCTTC.

This clonotype was seen repeatedly, ten times or more. The junction departs from germline at one end; a sequencing error may be responsible. The V call is TRBV2, the J call TRBJ1-1, with TRBD1 identical over 9 bases. The germline V gene has CDR1 SNHLY and CDR2 FYNNEI. This CDR3 is 15 amino acids long. CDR3 residues: CASREGTGKGTEAFF. The DNA for the CDR3 is TGTGCCAGCAGAGAAGGGACAGGGAAGGGGACTGAAGCTTTCTTT.

This clonotype was seen repeatedly, ten times or more. The V and J genes are TRBV28 and TRBJ2-2; 11 nucleotides agree with TRBD1. CDR1 and CDR2 from the germline V gene are MDHEN and SYDVKM. The CDR3 contains 16 residues. V gave up 10 bases and J gave up 7 bases; unmatched junction bases: 14. The CDR3 DNA reads as TGTGCCACCAATCCCCCGGACAGGGGGCCAGACGGGGAGCTGTTTTTT. Its protein product is CATNPPDRGPDGELFF. Full variable domain (remainder filled in from reference TRBV28 and TRBJ2-2): DVKVTQSSRYLVKRTGEKVFLECVQDMDHENMFWYRQDPGLGLRLIYFSYDVKMKEKGDIPEGYSVSREKKERFSLILESASTNQTSMYLCATNPPDRGPDGELFFGEGSRLTVL.